Listed here are 7 T cell receptor beta chains from one sample, sequenced in a study of T-cell reconstitution after alpha-beta-depleted transplantation in children. Unique molecular identifiers were built into the TCRbeta library. MiXCR, applied by TCRdb to the PCR reads, yields one record per CDR3 protein. This repertoire shows 300,000 or so distinct CDR3 sequences, more than 20% found once; its top ten account for approximately 11%. The source was PBMCs, mostly from graft donor cells, collected 180 days after TCRalphabeta/CD19-depleted stem cell transplant. These TCRs come from a male patient aged 5 to 17 who had a stem cell transplant for acute lymphoblastic leukemia, so the T cells may come from the graft donor.

This clonotype has just a few counts. This sequence joins TRBV7-2 and TRBJ2-7; D gene uncertain. Germline V lookup: CDR1 SGHTA, CDR2 FQGNSA. The CDR3 sequence is 16 residues long. Trimming removed 6 bases from V and 4 bases from J, with 22 bases in between. CDR3 loop: CASSLSRYSQYYEQYF. In DNA form, the CDR3 reads TGTGCCAGCAGTCTTAGCAGGTACTCCCAATATTACGAGCAGTACTTC.

The chain joins TRBV7-3 to TRBJ1-1; D perhaps matches TRBD1 (6 bases). The length of the CDR3 is 17 residues. Per germline, CDR1 SGHTA and CDR2 FQGTGA. V was pared by 0 bases and J by 3 bases, with 17 bases between. CDR3 sequence reads: CASSLTFGGRADTEAFF. The DNA of the CDR3 is TGTGCCAGCAGCTTAACGTTCGGGGGGCGAGCGGACACTGAAGCTTTCTTT. The whole variable domain, filled in from reference TRBV7-3 and TRBJ1-1, reads GAGVSQTPSNKVTEKGKYVELRCDPISGHTALYWYRQSLGQGPEFLIYFQGTGAADDSGLPNDRFFAVRPEGSVSTLKIQRTERGDSAVYLCASSLTFGGRADTEAFFGQGTRLTVV.

This clonotype came up many times. This chain links TRBV20-1 with TRBJ2-3; 9 nucleotides align to TRBD1. The V gene end was trimmed by 4 bases and the J gene end by 4 bases; junction bases not matched to a gene: 6. The CDR3 loop spans 14 amino acids. CDR1 and CDR2 (germline): DFQATT, SNEGSKA (reference sequence). The CDR3 sequence is CSATGTGNPDTQYF. The CDR3 nucleotides are TGCAGTGCTACCGGGACAGGGAACCCAGATACGCAGTATTTT.

The chain carries TRBV4-1 and TRBJ2-2; D not resolved. V lost 5 bases to trimming and J lost 6 bases, with 19 bases between them. The CDR3 spans 16 residues. CDR1 is MGHRA and CDR2 is YSYEKL in the germline V gene. CDR3 in amino acids: CASSSRAFIGSGELFF. CDR3 bases: TGCGCCAGCAGCTCCCGGGCCTTCATCGGCTCCGGGGAGCTGTTTTTT.

The chain recombines TRBV11-1 with TRBJ2-5, with 12 positions matching TRBD2. The CDR3 is 16 residues long. Germline V gene data show CDR1 as SGHAT and CDR2 as FQDESV (reference sequence). Trimming took 3 bases from V and 1 from J; bases not matched to a gene: 3. CDR3 nucleotides: TGTGCCAGCAGCTTCGGACTAGCGGGGTCCCAAGAGACCCAGTACTTC. Protein sequence: CASSFGLAGSQETQYF.

The chain combines TRBV12-3 or TRBV12-4 with TRBJ1-1; D not resolved. The length of the CDR3 is 12 residues. The V end was cut by 5 bases, the J end by 8 bases, with 12 bases between. In DNA, the CDR3 is TGTGCCAGCAGTCTTCCTGGTTGGGAAGCTTTCTTT. As protein: CASSLPGWEAFF.

This chain joins TRBV11-1 and TRBJ1-3, with TRBD1 as a possible D gene (6 bases). V gave up 7 bases and J gave up 0 bases, with 22 bases separating them. The length of the CDR3 is 18 residues. CDR1 SGHAT and CDR2 FQDESV come from the germline V gene (reference sequence). The chain's CDR3 is CASIEGGYGTDSGNTIYF. The CDR3 region has the DNA TGTGCCAGCATCGAGGGGGGTTACGGTACCGACTCTGGAAACACCATATATTTT.